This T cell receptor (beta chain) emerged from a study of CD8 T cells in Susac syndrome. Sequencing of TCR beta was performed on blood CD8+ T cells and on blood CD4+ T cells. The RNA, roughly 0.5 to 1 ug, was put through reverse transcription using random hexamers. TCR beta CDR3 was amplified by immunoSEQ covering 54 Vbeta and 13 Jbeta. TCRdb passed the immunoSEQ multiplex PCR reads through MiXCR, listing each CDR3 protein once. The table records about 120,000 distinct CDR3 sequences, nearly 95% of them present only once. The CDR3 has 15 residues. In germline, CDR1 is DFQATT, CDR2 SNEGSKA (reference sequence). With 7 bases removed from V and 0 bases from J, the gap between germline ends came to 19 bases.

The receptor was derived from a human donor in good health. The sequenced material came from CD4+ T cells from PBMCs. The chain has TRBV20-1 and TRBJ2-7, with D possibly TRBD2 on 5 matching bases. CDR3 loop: CSVKDGKTSSYEQYF. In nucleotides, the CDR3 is TGCAGTGTCAAGGACGGGAAAACAAGCTCCTACGAGCAGTACTTC.